The rows below give T cell receptor beta chains drawn from one sample of a study of cytomegalovirus exposure and HLA in healthy donors. TCRdb keeps only in-frame clones here, not all; method: immunoSEQ multiplex PCR. Of roughly 110,000 clones in the sample, 70% to 80% were seen once. Sequencing was done on a sample of PBMCs. The receptor source for this set is a man aged 55 to 69 in good health and CMV-seronegative. Each CDR3 is given with its conserved first and last residue. A D gene is named only where the DNA matches it firmly. Only some rows state a clone size, as once, few, many or a class for expanded clones.

V gene	clone size	D gene	J gene	CDR3 DNA	CDR3 protein
TRBV7-2	NA	TRBD2	TRBJ2-7	TGTGCCAGCAGCTTAGTTGGGACTAGTTTAAGCTACGAGCAGTACTTC	CASSLVGTSLSYEQYF
TRBV7-2	NA	NA	TRBJ2-1	TGTGCCAGCAGCTTATCCCCGGGGGTCAATGAGCAGTTCTTC	CASSLSPGVNEQFF
TRBV5-4	NA	NA	TRBJ2-2	TGTGCCAGCAGCTTGGTAGCCGGGGAGCTGTTTTTT	CASSLVAGELFF
TRBV19	NA	TRBD1	TRBJ1-2	TGTGCCAGTAGTCTCCGGGACAGGGAACGGGGCTACACCTTC	CASSLRDRERGYTF
TRBV5-1	once	NA	TRBJ1-1	TGCGCCAGCAGCCCCACGTCTTGGGGAGAGTACACTGAAGCTTTCTTT	CASSPTSWGEYTEAFF
TRBV5-6	NA	TRBD2	TRBJ2-7	TGTGCCAGCAGCTTCCGGTCCTGGAGCGGGGAACACTCCTACGAGCAGTACTTC	CASSFRSWSGEHSYEQYF
TRBV25-1	NA	TRBD2	TRBJ2-1	TGTGCCAGCAGTGACGCGAGCGGGGGGGAGCGTCATGAGCAGTTCTTC	CASSDASGGERHEQFF
TRBV5-1	once	NA	TRBJ2-7	TGCGCCAGCAGCCCCGGCCAGGGGTTAACCTACGAGCAGTACTTC	CASSPGQGLTYEQYF
TRBV9	NA	TRBD2	TRBJ2-5	TGTGCCAGCAGCACTAGCGGGGGAAGGCAAGAGACCCAGTACTTC	CASSTSGGRQETQYF
TRBV4-1	NA	NA	TRBJ2-3	TGCGCCAGCAGCCAAGAACGGCTAGCAGATACGCAGTATTTT	CASSQERLADTQYF
TRBV6-6	NA	NA	TRBJ1-6	TGTGCCAGCAGTTACCCCGGGGGGTTGGCTAATTCACCCCTCCACTTT	CASSYPGGLANSPLHF
TRBV27	NA	NA	TRBJ1-2	TGTGCCAGCAGTTTAACGGGCCTTTATGAGGGTCGGAATGGCTACACCTTC	CASSLTGLYEGRNGYTF
TRBV7-2	NA	TRBD2	TRBJ2-1	TGTGCCAGCAGCTCTGGACTAGCGGGGGGCGGATACAATGAGCAGTTCTTC	CASSSGLAGGGYNEQFF
TRBV13	NA	NA	TRBJ2-6	TGTGCCAGCAGCTTGGGAGGCTCTGGGGCCAACGTCCTGACTTTC	CASSLGGSGANVLTF
TRBV6-5	NA	NA	TRBJ2-5	TGTGCCAGCAGTTACTCGAGAGTCGAGACCCAGTACTTC	CASSYSRVETQYF
TRBV10-3	NA	NA	TRBJ1-5	TGTGCCATCAGTGGGACAGAGGTAAATCAGCCCCAGCATTTT	CAISGTEVNQPQHF
TRBV6-4	few	NA	TRBJ2-2	TGTGCCACTCGACCCGGGACTGCGAACACCGGGGAGCTGTTTTTT	CATRPGTANTGELFF
TRBV6-1	NA	NA	TRBJ1-6	TGTGCCAGCAGTAATCGGGGGTTCAATTCACCCCTCCACTTT	CASSNRGFNSPLHF
TRBV11-2	NA	NA	TRBJ1-2	TGTGCCAGCAGCTACCCAGGCAGGGGCGGCGGCTACACCTTC	CASSYPGRGGGYTF
TRBV6-1	NA	NA	TRBJ2-1	TGTGCCAGCAGTGCAGGGACAATCTCCTACAATGAGCAGTTCTTC	CASSAGTISYNEQFF
TRBV15	NA	TRBD2	TRBJ2-1	TGTGCCACCAGCAGGGGACTAGCGGGGGTAGTCAATGAGCAGTTCTTC	CATSRGLAGVVNEQFF
TRBV15	NA	NA	TRBJ2-3	TGTGCCACCAGCAGGGCTGTGGGGAGATGGGGAGATACGCAGTATTTT	CATSRAVGRWGDTQYF
TRBV9	NA	NA	TRBJ2-5	TGTGCCAGCAGCGTAGGTAGAGGCGGAGAGACCCAGTACTTC	CASSVGRGGETQYF
TRBV7-8	NA	NA	TRBJ2-2	TGTGCCAGCAGCTCGTCGGCGAGTAGGTCCGGGAGCGGGGAGCTGTTTTTT	CASSSSASRSGSGELFF
TRBV30	NA	NA	TRBJ1-1	TGTGCCTGGAGTCCCTTGTCTGAAGCTTTCTTT	CAWSPLSEAFF
TRBV4-1	NA	NA	TRBJ1-5	TGCGCCAGCAGCCAAGATCCGGGTTCTCCTCAGCCCCAGCATTTT	CASSQDPGSPQPQHF
TRBV7-2	NA	NA	TRBJ1-5	TGTGCCAGCAGCTTACAGGGAGGGGTTAGCAATCAGCCCCAGCATTTT	CASSLQGGVSNQPQHF
TRBV29-1	few	NA	TRBJ2-1	TGCAGCGTCACCCGAGCTGGTGAGCAGTTCTTC	CSVTRAGEQFF
TRBV7-2	NA	TRBD2	TRBJ2-2	TGTGCCAGCAGCTTTCTGACAGCGGGGGGGCGGGAGCTGTTTTTT	CASSFLTAGGRELFF
TRBV5-6	NA	TRBD1	TRBJ1-1	TGTGCCAGCAGCTTGGGAGGGGGCGGTGAAGCTTTCTTT	CASSLGGGGEAFF
TRBV6-1	NA	NA	TRBJ1-5	TGTGCCAGCAGTGAAGCGGAACGCAGGGCGGTTCAGCCCCAGCATTTT	CASSEAERRAVQPQHF
TRBV7-2	NA	TRBD1	TRBJ2-2	TGTGCCAGCAGCTCACAGGGGCTCCTCACCGGGGAGCTGTTTTTT	CASSSQGLLTGELFF
TRBV7-2	NA	TRBD2	TRBJ2-6	TGTGCCAGCAGCTTAAGGGCAAGCGGGGGGGCTGTTGGGGCCAACGTCCTGACTTTC	CASSLRASGGAVGANVLTF
TRBV18	NA	NA	TRBJ2-1	TGTGCCAGCTCTGGCGGTAATCAGAGGGATGAGCAGTTCTTC	CASSGGNQRDEQFF
TRBV6-5	NA	NA	TRBJ1-5	TGTGCCAGCAGTTACTCGAAGCCGGAGGTCTATCAGCCCCAGCATTTT	CASSYSKPEVYQPQHF
TRBV5-5	NA	NA	TRBJ1-4	TGTGCCAGCAGCTTGGAGACGGGGGGGAGGGAAAAACTGTTTTTT	CASSLETGGREKLFF
TRBV6-5	once	NA	TRBJ1-1	TGTGCCAGCAGCTTAGGGGTCCTGAACACTGAAGCTTTCTTT	CASSLGVLNTEAFF
TRBV18	NA	NA	TRBJ2-5	TGTGCCAGCTCACCGGGAGGCACCCCAGGAGAGACCCAGTACTTC	CASSPGGTPGETQYF
TRBV29-1	NA	NA	TRBJ1-4	TGCAGCGTTGTGGGGGCCCATAATGAAAAACTGTTTTTT	CSVVGAHNEKLFF
TRBV9	once	TRBD2	TRBJ2-1	TGTGCCAGCAGTAATGAGCGGGGGGGCGAATACAATGAGCAGTTCTTC	CASSNERGGEYNEQFF
TRBV2	NA	NA	TRBJ2-2	TGTGCCAGTGGCTTATCCGGGGAGCTGTTTTTT	CASGLSGELFF
TRBV7-9	NA	NA	TRBJ1-4	TGTGCCAGCAGCCCTACCGGAGGCAGGGAGGGGGAAAAACTGTTTTTT	CASSPTGGREGEKLFF
TRBV6-5	few	NA	TRBJ2-7	TGTGCCAGCAGTTATTCACCTCCCGGCTCCTACGAGCAGTACTTC	CASSYSPPGSYEQYF
TRBV6-5	NA	TRBD2	TRBJ2-7	TGTGCCAGCAGGGTAGCGGGGGTATACGAGCAGTACTTC	CASRVAGVYEQYF
TRBV7-2	NA	TRBD2	TRBJ2-5	TGTGCCAGCAGCTTAGCATTAGCGGGGAATCAAGAGACCCAGTACTTC	CASSLALAGNQETQYF
TRBV10-3	NA	NA	TRBJ2-5	TGTGCCATCAGTGAGTCTGTTGGGGGGGAGACCCAGTACTTC	CAISESVGGETQYF
TRBV5-1	NA	TRBD1	TRBJ1-4	TGCGCCAGCAGCTTTAGGACAGGGGGCGAGGAAAAACTGTTTTTT	CASSFRTGGEEKLFF
TRBV29-1	NA	TRBD1	TRBJ2-2	TGCAGCGGGTCGGGGACAGGGGGCATCGGGGAGCTGTTTTTT	CSGSGTGGIGELFF
TRBV19	NA	TRBD1	TRBJ1-4	TGTGCCAGTCAGGGACAGGGGCTTTATGCAACTAATGAAAAACTGTTTTTT	CASQGQGLYATNEKLFF
TRBV7-3	NA	TRBD2	TRBJ2-3	TGTGCCAGCAGCTTTTATAGCGGGTACGCAGATACGCAGTATTTT	CASSFYSGYADTQYF
TRBV7-2	NA	NA	TRBJ1-1	TGTGCCAGCAGCCCGGGAAGGAACACTGAAGCTTTCTTT	CASSPGRNTEAFF
TRBV27	NA	NA	TRBJ1-2	TGTGCCAGCAGTCCCCTAGCTCTGTCTAACTATGGCTACACCTTC	CASSPLALSNYGYTF